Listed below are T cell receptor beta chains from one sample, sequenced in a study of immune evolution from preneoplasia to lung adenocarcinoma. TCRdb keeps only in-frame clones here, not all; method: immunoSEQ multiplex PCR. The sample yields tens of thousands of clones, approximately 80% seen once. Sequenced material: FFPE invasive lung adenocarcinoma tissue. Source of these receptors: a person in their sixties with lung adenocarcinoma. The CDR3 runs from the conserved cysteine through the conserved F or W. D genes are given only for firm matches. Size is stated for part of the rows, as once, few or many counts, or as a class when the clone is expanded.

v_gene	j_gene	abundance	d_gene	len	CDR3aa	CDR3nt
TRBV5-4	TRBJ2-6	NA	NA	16	CASSSGQPSGANVLTF	TGTGCCAGCAGCTCGGGACAACCCTCTGGGGCCAACGTCCTGACTTTC
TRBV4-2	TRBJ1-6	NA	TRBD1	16	CASSRGTGNDNSPLHF	TGTGCCAGCAGCCGAGGGACAGGGAACGATAATTCACCCCTCCACTTT
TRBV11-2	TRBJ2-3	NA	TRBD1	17	CASSLDPRGRATDTQYF	TGTGCCAGCAGCTTAGATCCCAGGGGGCGAGCGACAGATACGCAGTATTTT
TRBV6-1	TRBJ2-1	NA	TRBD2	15	CASSESGGDYNEQFF	TGTGCCAGCAGTGAATCGGGGGGGGATTACAATGAGCAGTTCTTC
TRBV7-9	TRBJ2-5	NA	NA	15	CASSLTPGAGETQYF	TGTGCCAGCAGCTTAACACCAGGGGCGGGCGAGACCCAGTACTTC
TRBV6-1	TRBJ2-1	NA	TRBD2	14	CASSRGGSTGEQFF	TGTGCCAGCAGTCGGGGCGGGAGTACTGGTGAGCAGTTCTTC
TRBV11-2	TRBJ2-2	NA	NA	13	CASSFTGTGELFF	TGTGCCAGCAGCTTCACAGGAACCGGGGAGCTGTTTTTT
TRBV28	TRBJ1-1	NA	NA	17	CASIQTPGAGPTGEAFF	TGTGCCAGCATCCAGACCCCGGGGGCAGGACCTACTGGGGAAGCTTTCTTT
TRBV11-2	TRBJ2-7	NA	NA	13	CASSSLAPGEQYF	TGTGCCAGCAGCTCCCTAGCCCCGGGCGAGCAGTACTTC
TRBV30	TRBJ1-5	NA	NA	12	CAWSGTRGPQHF	TGTGCCTGGAGCGGGACCCGGGGGCCCCAGCATTTT
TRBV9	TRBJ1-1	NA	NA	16	CASSVVSGGAGFGAFF	TGTGCCAGCAGCGTAGTATCGGGGGGCGCAGGGTTCGGAGCTTTCTTT
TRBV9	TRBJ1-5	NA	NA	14	CASSVGDSNQPQHF	TGTGCCAGCAGCGTAGGAGATAGCAATCAGCCCCAGCATTTT
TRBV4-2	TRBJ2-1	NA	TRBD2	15	CASSQDGLELNEQFF	TGTGCCAGCAGCCAAGATGGACTAGAACTCAATGAGCAGTTCTTC
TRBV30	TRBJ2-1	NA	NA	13	CAWSTLVDNEQFF	TGTGCCTGGAGTACACTAGTAGACAATGAGCAGTTCTTC
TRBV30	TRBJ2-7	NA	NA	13	CAWRRASVYEQYF	TGTGCCTGGAGGAGGGCTTCGGTCTACGAGCAGTACTTC
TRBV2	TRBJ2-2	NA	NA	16	CASSSWGTQNTGELFF	TGTGCCAGCAGCTCCTGGGGGACACAGAACACCGGGGAGCTGTTTTTT
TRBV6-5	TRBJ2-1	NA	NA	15	CASSLTGTHYNEQFF	TGTGCCAGCAGCCTTACCGGGACGCATTACAATGAGCAGTTCTTC
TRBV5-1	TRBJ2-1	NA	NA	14	CASRPGGGYNEQFF	TGCGCCAGCAGACCCGGAGGGGGTTACAATGAGCAGTTCTTC
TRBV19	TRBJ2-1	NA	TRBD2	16	CASSTSAGVPYNEQFF	TGTGCCAGTAGTACCTCAGCGGGAGTTCCCTACAATGAGCAGTTCTTC
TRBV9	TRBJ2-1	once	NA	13	CASSVTQNVEQFF	TGTGCCAGCAGCGTAACCCAGAACGTTGAGCAGTTCTTC
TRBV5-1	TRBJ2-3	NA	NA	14	CASKLARYTDTQYF	TGCGCCAGCAAACTAGCCAGATATACAGATACGCAGTATTTT
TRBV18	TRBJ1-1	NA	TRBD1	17	CASSLNSGTGRATEAFF	TGTGCCAGCTCACTGAATTCGGGGACAGGGAGGGCCACTGAAGCTTTCTTT
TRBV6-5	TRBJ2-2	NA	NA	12	CASSYKRGELFF	TGTGCCAGCAGTTACAAGCGTGGGGAGCTGTTTTTT
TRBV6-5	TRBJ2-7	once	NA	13	CASRRDGSYEQYF	TGTGCCAGCAGAAGGGACGGATCCTACGAGCAGTACTTC
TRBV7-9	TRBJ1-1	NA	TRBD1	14	CASSASTGGVMAFF	TGTGCCAGCAGCGCCTCTACAGGGGGGGTGATGGCTTTCTTT
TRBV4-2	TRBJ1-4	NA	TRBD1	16	CASSQEPQGTNEKLFF	TGTGCCAGCAGCCAAGAGCCACAGGGGACTAATGAAAAACTGTTTTTT
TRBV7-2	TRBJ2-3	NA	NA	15	CASSLLGGQFDTQYF	TGTGCCAGCAGCCTGCTCGGGGGGCAATTCGATACGCAGTATTTT
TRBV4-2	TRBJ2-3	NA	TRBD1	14	CASSPGQGQDTQYF	TGTGCCAGCAGCCCTGGACAGGGGCAAGATACGCAGTATTTT
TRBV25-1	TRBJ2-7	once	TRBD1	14	CASRGTGVSYEQYF	TGTGCCAGCAGAGGGACAGGGGTGTCCTACGAGCAGTACTTC
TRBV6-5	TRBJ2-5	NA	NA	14	CASSPRHHQETQYF	TGTGCCAGCAGTCCCAGACACCATCAAGAGACCCAGTACTTC
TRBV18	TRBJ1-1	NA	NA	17	CASSRQQGGGLNTEAFF	TGTGCCAGCTCCCGACAACAAGGGGGTGGGCTGAACACTGAAGCTTTCTTT
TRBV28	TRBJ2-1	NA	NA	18	CASSTLVRGGLGYNEQFF	TGTGCCAGCAGTACACTGGTCCGGGGAGGCTTGGGATACAATGAGCAGTTCTTC
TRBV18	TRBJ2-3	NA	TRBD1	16	CASSPGFDRGTDTQYF	TGTGCCAGCTCACCAGGATTCGACAGGGGAACAGATACGCAGTATTTT